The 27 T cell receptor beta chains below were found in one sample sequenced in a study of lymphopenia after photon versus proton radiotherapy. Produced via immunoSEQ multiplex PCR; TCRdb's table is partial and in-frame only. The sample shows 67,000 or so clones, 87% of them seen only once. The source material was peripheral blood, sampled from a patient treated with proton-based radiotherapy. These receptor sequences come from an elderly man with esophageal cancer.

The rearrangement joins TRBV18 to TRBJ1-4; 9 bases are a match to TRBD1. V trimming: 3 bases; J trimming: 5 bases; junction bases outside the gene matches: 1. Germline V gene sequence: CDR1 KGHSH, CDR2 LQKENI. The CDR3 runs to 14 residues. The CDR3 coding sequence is TGTGCCAGCTCACCCGGGACAGGGAATGAAAAACTGTTTTTT. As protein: CASSPGTGNEKLFF.

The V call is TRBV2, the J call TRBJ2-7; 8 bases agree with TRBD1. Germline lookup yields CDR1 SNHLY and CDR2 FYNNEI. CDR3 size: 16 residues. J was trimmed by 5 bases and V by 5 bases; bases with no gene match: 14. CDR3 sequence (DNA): TGTGCCAGCAGTTCATTTTTCCGGACAGGGAGTCACGAGCAGTACTTC. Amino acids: CASSSFFRTGSHEQYF.

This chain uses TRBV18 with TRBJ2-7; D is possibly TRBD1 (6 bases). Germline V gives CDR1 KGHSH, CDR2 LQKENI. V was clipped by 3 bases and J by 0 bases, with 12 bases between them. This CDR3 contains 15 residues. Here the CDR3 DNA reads TGTGCCAGCTCACCGGGAGAGGGGGACTCCTACGAGCAGTACTTC. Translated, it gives CASSPGEGDSYEQYF.

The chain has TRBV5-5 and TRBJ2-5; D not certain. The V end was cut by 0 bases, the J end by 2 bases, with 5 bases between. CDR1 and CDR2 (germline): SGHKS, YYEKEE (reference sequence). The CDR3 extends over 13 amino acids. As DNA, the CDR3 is TGTGCCAGCAGCTTGGACGGTCAAGAGACCCAGTACTTC. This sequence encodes CASSLDGQETQYF. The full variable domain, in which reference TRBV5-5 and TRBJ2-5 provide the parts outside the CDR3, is DAGVTQSPTHLIKTRGQQVTLRCSPISGHKSVSWYQQVLGQGPQFIFQYYEKEERGRGNFPDRFSARQFPNYSSELNVNALLLGDSALYLCASSLDGQETQYFGPGTRLLVL.

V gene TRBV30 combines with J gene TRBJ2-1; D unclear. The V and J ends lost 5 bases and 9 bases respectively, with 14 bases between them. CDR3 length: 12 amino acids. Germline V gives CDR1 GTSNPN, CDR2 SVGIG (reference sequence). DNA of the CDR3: TGTGCCTGGGGGCAGACTCCTGCTGAGCAGTTCTTC. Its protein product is CAWGQTPAEQFF.

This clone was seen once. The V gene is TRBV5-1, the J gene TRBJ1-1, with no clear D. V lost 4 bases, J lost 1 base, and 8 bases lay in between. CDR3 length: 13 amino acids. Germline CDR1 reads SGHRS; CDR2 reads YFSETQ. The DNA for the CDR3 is TGCGCCAGCAGCCTAGTGCGGAACACTGAAGCTTTCTTT. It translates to CASSLVRNTEAFF.

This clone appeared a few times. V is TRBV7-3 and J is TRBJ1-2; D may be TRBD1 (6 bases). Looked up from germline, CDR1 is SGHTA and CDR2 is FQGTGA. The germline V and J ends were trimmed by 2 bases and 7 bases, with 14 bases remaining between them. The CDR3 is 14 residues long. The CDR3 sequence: CASSLLGGYGGYTF. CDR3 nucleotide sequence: TGTGCCAGCAGCTTACTCGGGGGCTACGGTGGCTACACCTTC. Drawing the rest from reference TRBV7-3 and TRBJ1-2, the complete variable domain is GAGVSQTPSNKVTEKGKYVELRCDPISGHTALYWYRQSLGQGPEFLIYFQGTGAADDSGLPNDRFFAVRPEGSVSTLKIQRTERGDSAVYLCASSLLGGYGGYTFGSGTRLTVV.

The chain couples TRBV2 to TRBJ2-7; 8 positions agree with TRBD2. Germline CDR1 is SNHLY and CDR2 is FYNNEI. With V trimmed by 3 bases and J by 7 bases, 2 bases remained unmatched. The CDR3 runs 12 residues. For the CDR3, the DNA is TGTGCCAGCAGTGATCGGGGGGGAGAGCAGTACTTC. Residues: CASSDRGGEQYF.

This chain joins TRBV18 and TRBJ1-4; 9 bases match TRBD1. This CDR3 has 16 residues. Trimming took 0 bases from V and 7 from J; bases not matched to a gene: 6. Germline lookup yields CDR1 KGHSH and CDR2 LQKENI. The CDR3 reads CASSPPGTGRIEKLFF. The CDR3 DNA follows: TGTGCCAGCTCACCACCGGGGACAGGGCGGATTGAAAAACTGTTTTTT.

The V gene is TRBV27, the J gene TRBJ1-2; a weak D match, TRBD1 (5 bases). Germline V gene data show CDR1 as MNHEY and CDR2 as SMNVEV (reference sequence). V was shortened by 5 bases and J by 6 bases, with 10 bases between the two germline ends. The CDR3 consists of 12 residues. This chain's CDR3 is CASSADRNGYTF. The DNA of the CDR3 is TGTGCCAGCAGTGCCGACAGAAATGGCTACACCTTC.

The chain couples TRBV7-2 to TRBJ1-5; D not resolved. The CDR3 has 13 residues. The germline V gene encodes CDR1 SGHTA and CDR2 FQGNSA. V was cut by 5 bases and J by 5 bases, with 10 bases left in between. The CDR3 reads CASSPRGDQPQHF. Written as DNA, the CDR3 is TGTGCCAGCAGCCCCCGCGGGGATCAGCCCCAGCATTTT. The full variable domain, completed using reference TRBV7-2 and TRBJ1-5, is GAGVSQSPSNKVTEKGKDVELRCDPISGHTALYWYRQSLGQGLEFLIYFQGNSAPDKSGLPSDRFSAERTGGSVSTLTIQRTQQEDSAVYLCASSPRGDQPQHFGDGTRLSIL.

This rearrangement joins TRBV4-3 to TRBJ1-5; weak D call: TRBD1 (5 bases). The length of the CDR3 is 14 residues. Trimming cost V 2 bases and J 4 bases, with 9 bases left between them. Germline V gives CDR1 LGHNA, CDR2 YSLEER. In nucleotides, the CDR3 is TGCGCCAGCAGCCAACGCGGGGGGAATCAGCCCCAGCATTTT. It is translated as CASSQRGGNQPQHF.

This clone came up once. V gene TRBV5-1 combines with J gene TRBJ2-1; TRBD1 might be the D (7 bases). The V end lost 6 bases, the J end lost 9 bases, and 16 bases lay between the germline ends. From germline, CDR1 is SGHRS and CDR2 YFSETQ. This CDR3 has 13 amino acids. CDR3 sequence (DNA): TGCGCCAGCAAGTGGGGCAGGGGGGCTGAGCAGTTCTTC. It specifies CASKWGRGAEQFF.

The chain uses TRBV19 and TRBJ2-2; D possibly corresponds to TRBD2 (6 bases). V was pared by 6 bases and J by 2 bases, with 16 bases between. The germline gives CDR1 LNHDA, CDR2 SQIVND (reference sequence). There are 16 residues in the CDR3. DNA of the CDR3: TGTGCCAGTAGCGAGACTAGGCCCCATAACACCGGGGAGCTGTTTTTT. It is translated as CASSETRPHNTGELFF.

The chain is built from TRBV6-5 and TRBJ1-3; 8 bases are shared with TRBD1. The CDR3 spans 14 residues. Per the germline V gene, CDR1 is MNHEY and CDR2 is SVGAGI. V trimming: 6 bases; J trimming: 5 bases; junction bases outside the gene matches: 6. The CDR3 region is CASSTGGYRNTIYF. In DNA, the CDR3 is TGTGCCAGCAGCACAGGGGGGTATAGAAACACCATATATTTT.

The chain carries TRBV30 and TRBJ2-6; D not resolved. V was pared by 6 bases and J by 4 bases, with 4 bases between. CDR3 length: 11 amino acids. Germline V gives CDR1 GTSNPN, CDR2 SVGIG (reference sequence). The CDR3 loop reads CACGGANVLTF. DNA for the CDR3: TGTGCCTGTGGGGGGGCCAACGTCCTGACTTTC.

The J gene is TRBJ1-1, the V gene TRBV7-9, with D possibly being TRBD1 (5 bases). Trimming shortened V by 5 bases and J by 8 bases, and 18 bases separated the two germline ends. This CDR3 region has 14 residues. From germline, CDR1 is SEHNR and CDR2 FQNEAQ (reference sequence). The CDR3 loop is CASSPSLAKGEAFF. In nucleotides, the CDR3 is TGTGCCAGCAGCCCCTCCCTCGCCAAGGGGGAAGCTTTCTTT.

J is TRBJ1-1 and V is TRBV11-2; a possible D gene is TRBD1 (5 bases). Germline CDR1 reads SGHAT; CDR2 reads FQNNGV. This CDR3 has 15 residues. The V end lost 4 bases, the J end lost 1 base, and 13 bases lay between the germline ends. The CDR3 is CASSWIDSPNTEAFF. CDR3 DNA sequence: TGTGCCAGCAGCTGGATCGACAGTCCGAACACTGAAGCTTTCTTT.

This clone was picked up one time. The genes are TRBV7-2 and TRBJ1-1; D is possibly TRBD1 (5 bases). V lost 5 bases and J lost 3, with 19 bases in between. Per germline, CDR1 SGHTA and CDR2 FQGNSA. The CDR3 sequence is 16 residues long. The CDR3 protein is CASSPRAGRGDTEAFF. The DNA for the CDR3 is TGTGCCAGCAGCCCTCGGGCCGGGCGGGGGGACACTGAAGCTTTCTTT.

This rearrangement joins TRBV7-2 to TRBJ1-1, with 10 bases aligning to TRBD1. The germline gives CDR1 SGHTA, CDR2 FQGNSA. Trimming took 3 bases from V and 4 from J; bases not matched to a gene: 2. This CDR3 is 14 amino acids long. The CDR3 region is CASSFRTGGTEAFF. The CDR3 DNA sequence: TGTGCCAGCAGCTTCCGGACAGGGGGCACTGAAGCTTTCTTT.

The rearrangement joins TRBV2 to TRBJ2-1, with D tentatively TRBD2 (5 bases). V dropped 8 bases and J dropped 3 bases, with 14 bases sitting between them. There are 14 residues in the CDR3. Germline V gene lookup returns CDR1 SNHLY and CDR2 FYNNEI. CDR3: CASARRGNYNEQFF. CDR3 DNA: TGTGCCAGCGCCCGACGAGGGAACTACAATGAGCAGTTCTTC.

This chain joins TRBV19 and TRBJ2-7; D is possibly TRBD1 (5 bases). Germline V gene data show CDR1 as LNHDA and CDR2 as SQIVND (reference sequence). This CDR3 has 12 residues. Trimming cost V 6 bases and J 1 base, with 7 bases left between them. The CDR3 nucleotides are TGTGCCAGTAGCGACAGTTCCTACGAGCAGTACTTC. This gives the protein CASSDSSYEQYF.

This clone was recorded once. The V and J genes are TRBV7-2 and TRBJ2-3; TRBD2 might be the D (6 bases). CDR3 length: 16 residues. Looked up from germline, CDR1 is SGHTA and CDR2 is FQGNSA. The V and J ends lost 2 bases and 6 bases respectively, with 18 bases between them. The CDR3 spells CASSLNGGLEADTQYF. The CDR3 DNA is TGTGCCAGCAGCTTAAACGGAGGGTTGGAGGCGGATACGCAGTATTTT.

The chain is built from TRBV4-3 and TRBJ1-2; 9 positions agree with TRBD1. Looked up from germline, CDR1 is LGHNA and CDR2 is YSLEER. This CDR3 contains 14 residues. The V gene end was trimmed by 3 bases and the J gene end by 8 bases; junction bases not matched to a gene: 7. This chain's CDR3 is CASSHAPGQGGYTF. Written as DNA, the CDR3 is TGCGCCAGCAGCCACGCTCCGGGACAGGGAGGCTACACCTTC.

The CDR3 region is CASSIVAGGLNEQFF. The CDR3 nucleotides are TGTGCCAGTAGTATTGTAGCGGGAGGGCTCAATGAGCAGTTCTTC. The V gene is TRBV19, the J gene TRBJ2-1; TRBD2 matches 11 bases. J gave up 6 bases and V 3 bases, and 4 bases lay outside the gene matches. CDR1 and CDR2 (germline): LNHDA, SQIVND (reference sequence). This CDR3 spans 15 amino acids.

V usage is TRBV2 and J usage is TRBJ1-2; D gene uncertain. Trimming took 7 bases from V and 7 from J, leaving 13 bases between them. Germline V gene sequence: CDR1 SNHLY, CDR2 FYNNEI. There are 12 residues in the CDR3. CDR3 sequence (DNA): TGTGCCAGCAACCCCGGGGTAGCTGGCTACACCTTC. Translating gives CASNPGVAGYTF.

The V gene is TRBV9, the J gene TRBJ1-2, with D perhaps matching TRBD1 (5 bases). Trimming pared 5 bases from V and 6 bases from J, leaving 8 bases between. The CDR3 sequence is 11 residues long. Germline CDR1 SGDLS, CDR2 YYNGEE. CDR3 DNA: TGTGCCAGCAGAAAGGGGAATGGCTACACCTTC. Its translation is CASRKGNGYTF.